This T cell receptor beta chain derives from a study of PD-1 blockade in classical Hodgkin lymphoma. Germline lookup yields CDR1 SNHLY and CDR2 FYNNEI. The CDR3 loop spans 9 amino acids. Between the trimmed V and J ends, which lost 6 bases and 14 bases, there was a span of 8 bases. Data came from immunoSEQ multiplex PCR; TCRdb stores just in-frame clones and leaves some out. The sample yields around 40,000 clones, about 80% seen once. Indicated time point: cycle 4 day 1 (C4D1), after 5 to 7 weeks of nivolumab. The patients all showed relapse after autologous stem cell transplantation, while their brentuximab vedotin exposure varied. Complete response, partial response or progressive disease were the best responses.

The sample here was peripheral blood mononuclear cells (PBMCs), taken before the fourth cycle of nivolumab. This sequence joins TRBV2 and TRBJ1-5; D is uncertain. The clonotype comes from a human donor with classical Hodgkin lymphoma. The CDR3 nucleotides read TGTGCCAGCAGCCTCCATGAGCATTTT. Protein product: CASSLHEHF.